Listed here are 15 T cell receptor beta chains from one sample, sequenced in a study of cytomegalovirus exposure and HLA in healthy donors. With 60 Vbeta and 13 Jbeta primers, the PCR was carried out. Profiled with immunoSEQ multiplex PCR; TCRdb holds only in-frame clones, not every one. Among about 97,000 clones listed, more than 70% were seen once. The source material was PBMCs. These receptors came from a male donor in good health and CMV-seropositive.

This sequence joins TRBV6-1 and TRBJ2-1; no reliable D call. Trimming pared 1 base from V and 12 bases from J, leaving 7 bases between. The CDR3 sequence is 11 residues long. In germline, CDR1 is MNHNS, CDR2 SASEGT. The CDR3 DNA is TGTGCCAGCAGTGAAGGTATAGCGCAGTTCTTC. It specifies CASSEGIAQFF.

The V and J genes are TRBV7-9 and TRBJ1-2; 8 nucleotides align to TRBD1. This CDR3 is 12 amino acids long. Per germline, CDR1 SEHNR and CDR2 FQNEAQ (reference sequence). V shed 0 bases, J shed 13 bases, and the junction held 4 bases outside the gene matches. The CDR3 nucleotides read TGTGCCAGCAGCTTAGCGACCACAGGGGGCACCTTC. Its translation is CASSLATTGGTF.

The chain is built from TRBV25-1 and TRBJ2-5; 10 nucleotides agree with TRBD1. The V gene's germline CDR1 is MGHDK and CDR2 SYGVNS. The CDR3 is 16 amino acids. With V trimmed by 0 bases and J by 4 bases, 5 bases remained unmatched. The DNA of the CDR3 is TGTGCCAGCAGTGAATACCGGACAGGGGGAGGAGAGACCCAGTACTTC. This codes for CASSEYRTGGGETQYF.

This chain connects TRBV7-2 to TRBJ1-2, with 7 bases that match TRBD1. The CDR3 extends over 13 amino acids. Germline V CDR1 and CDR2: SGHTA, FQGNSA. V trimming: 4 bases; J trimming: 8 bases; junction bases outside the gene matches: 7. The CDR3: CASSSQGFGGYTF. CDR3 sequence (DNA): TGTGCCAGCAGCTCACAGGGGTTTGGAGGCTACACCTTC.

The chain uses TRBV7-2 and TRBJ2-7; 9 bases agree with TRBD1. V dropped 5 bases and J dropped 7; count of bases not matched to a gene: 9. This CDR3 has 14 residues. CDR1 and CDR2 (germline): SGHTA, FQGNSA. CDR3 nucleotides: TGTGCCAGCAGCCAGGACAGGGGAAGAGGGGAGCAGTACTTC. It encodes CASSQDRGRGEQYF. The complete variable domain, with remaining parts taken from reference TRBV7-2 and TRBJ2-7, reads GAGVSQSPSNKVTEKGKDVELRCDPISGHTALYWYRQSLGQGLEFLIYFQGNSAPDKSGLPSDRFSAERTGGSVSTLTIQRTQQEDSAVYLCASSQDRGRGEQYFGPGTRLTVT.

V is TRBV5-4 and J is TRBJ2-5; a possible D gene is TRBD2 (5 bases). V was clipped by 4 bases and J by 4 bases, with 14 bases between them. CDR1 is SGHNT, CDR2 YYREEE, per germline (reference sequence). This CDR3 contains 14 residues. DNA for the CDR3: TGTGCCAGCAGCCCCGGGCTCAGCGGAGAGACCCAGTACTTC. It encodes CASSPGLSGETQYF.

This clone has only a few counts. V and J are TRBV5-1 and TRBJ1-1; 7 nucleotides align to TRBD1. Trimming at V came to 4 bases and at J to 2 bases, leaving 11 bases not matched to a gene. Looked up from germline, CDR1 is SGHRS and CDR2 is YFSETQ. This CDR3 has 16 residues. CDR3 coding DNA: TGCGCCAGCAGCCTACGACAGGGTGGGCGAAACACTGAAGCTTTCTTT. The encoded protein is CASSLRQGGRNTEAFF.

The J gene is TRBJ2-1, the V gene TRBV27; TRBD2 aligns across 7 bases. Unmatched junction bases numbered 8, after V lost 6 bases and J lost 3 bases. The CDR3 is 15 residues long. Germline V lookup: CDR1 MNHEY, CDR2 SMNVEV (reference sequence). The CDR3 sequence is CASSPLGGSYNEQFF. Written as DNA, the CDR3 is TGTGCCAGCAGCCCGTTGGGAGGGAGCTACAATGAGCAGTTCTTC.

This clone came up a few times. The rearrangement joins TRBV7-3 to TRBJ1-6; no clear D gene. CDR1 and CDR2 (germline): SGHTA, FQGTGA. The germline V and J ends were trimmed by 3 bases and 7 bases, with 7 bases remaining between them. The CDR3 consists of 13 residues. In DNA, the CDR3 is TGTGCCAGCAGCTTCGGGTTAAATTCACCCCTCCACTTT. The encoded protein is CASSFGLNSPLHF.

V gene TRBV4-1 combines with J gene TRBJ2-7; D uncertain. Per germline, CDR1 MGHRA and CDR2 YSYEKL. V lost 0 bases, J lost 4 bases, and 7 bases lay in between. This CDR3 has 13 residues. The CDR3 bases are TGCGCCAGCAGCCAAGAACACGGGTACGAGCAGTACTTC. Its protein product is CASSQEHGYEQYF.

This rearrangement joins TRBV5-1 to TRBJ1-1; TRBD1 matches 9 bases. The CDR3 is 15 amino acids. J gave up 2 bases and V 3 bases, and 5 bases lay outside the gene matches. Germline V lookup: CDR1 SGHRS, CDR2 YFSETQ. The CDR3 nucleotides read TGCGCCAGCAGCTGGGGACAGGGCCCCAACACTGAAGCTTTCTTT. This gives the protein CASSWGQGPNTEAFF.

The CDR3 DNA sequence: TGTGCCAGCAGCTTAGATCGAGTCTCTTACAATGAGCAGTTCTTC. It encodes CASSLDRVSYNEQFF. This chain uses TRBV11-2 with TRBJ2-1, with D uncertain. The CDR3 covers 15 residues. Germline V gene data show CDR1 as SGHAT and CDR2 as FQNNGV. V was clipped by 0 bases and J by 4 bases, with 10 bases between them.

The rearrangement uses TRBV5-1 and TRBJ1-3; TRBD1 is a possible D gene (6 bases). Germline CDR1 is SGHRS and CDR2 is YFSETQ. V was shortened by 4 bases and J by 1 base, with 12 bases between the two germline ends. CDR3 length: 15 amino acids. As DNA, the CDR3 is TGCGCCAGCAGCCCCGACAGGCAGTCTGGAAACACCATATATTTT. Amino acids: CASSPDRQSGNTIYF.

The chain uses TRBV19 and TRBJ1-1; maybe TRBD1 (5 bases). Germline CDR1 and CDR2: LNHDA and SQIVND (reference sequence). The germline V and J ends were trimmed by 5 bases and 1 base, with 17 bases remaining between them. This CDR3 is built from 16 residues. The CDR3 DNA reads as TGTGCCAGTAGTCAGAAGGACACCAACCCGAACACTGAAGCTTTCTTT. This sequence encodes CASSQKDTNPNTEAFF. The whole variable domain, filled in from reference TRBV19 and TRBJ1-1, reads DGGITQSPKYLFRKEGQNVTLSCEQNLNHDAMYWYRQDPGQGLRLIYYSQIVNDFQKGDIAEGYSVSREKKESFPLTVTSAQKNPTAFYLCASSQKDTNPNTEAFFGQGTRLTVV.

In nucleotides, the CDR3 is TGTGCCAGCAGTGAAGGGGTTGCGGGGGATACGCAGTATTTT. Translated: CASSEGVAGDTQYF. The V and J genes are TRBV2 and TRBJ2-3; D is perhaps TRBD2 (6 bases). Germline CDR1 reads SNHLY; CDR2 reads FYNNEI. The CDR3 contains 14 residues. Trimming removed 1 base at V and 6 bases at J, with 11 bases between.